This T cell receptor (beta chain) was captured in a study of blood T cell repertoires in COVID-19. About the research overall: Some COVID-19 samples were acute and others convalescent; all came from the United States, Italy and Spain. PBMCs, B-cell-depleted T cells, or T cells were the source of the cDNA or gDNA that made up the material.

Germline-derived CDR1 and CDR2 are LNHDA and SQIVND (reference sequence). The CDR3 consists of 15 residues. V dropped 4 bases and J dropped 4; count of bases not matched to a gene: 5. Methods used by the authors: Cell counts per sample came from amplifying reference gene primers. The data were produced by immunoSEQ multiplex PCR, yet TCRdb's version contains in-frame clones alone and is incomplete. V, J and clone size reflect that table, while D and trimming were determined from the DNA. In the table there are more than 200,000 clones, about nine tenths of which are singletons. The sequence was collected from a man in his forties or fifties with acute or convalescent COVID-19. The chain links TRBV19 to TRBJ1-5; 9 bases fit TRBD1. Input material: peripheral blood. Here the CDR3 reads CASSRGQGGNQPQHF. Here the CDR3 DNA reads TGTGCCAGTAGTAGGGGACAGGGAGGGAATCAGCCCCAGCATTTT.